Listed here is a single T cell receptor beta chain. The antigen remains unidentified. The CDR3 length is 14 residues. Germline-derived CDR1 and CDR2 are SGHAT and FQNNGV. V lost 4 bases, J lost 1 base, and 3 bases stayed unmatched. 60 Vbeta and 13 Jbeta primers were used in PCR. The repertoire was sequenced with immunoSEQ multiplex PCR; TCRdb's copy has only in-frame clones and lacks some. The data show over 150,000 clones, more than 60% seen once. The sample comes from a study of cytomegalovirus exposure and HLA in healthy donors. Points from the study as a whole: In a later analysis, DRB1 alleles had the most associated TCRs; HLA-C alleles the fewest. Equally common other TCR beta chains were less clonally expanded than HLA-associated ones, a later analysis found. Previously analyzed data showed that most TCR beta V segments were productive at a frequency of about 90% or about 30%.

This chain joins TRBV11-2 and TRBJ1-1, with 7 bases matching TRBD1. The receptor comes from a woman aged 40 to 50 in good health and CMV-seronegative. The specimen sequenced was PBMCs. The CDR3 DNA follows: TGTGCCAGCAGCTCACAGGGGTCGAACACTGAAGCTTTCTTT. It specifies CASSSQGSNTEAFF.